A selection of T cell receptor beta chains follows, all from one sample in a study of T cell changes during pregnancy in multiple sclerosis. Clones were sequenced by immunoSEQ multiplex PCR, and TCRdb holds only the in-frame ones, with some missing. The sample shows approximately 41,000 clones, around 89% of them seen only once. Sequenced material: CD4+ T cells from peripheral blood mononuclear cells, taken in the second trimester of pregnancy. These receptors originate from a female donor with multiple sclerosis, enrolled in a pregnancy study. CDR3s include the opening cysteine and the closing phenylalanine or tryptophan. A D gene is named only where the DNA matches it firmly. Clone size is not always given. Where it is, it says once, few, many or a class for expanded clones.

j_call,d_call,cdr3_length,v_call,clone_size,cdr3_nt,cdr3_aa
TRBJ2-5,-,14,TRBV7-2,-,TGTGCCAGCAGCCAAACCGGGGAGAAGGAGACCCAGTACTTC,CASSQTGEKETQYF
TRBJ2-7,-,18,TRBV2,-,TGTGCCAGCAGTGAAGTGTTTTTGGGGGCAGAGGACTCCTACGAGCAGTACTTC,CASSEVFLGAEDSYEQYF
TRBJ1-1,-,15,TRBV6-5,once,TGTGCCAGCAGTTACCTCCCCCAGGGTGTCACTGAAGCTTTCTTT,CASSYLPQGVTEAFF
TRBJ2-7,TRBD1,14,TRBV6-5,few,TGTGCCAGCAACGCACCCGGGACAGGGTCGCTGCAGTACTTC,CASNAPGTGSLQYF
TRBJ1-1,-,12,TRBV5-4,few,TGTGCCAGCAGCCTAGACGACACTGAAGCTTTCTTT,CASSLDDTEAFF
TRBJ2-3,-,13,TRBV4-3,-,TGCGCCAGCAGCCAAGAGCCGAGGGATACGCAGTATTTT,CASSQEPRDTQYF
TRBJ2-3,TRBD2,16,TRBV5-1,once,TGCGCCAGCAGCTTGGTAGCTAGCGGGAGCACAGATACGCAGTATTTT,CASSLVASGSTDTQYF
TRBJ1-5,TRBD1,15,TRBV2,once,TGTGCCAGCAGTAAGGACAGGGGCTCGAATCAGCCCCAGCATTTT,CASSKDRGSNQPQHF
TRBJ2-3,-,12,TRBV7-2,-,TGTGCCAGCAGCCGCCTCCGGGATACGCAGTATTTT,CASSRLRDTQYF
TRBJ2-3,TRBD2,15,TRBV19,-,TGTGCCAGTAGTTCTAAAGCGGGAGTCTCAGATACGCAGTATTTT,CASSSKAGVSDTQYF
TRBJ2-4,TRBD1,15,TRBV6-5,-,TGTGCCAGCAGGTTGGACAGGGGGGACAAAAACATTCAGTACTTC,CASRLDRGDKNIQYF
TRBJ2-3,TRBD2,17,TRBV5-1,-,TGCGCCAGCAGCCCGCGGACTAGCGGGAGCATTCTGGATACGCAGTATTTT,CASSPRTSGSILDTQYF
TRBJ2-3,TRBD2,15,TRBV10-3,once,TGTGCCATCAGTGGAGGACTAGCGGGACAGGATACGCAGTATTTT,CAISGGLAGQDTQYF
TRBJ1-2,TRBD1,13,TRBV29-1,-,TGCAGCGTTGGGCCAGGGGGTCTCTATGGCTACACCTTC,CSVGPGGLYGYTF
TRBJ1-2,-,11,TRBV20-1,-,TGCAGTTCCTGGGACTTTTATGGCTACACCTTC,CSSWDFYGYTF
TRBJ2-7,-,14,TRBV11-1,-,TGTGCCAGCAGCTTATGGGCAGGGGAGAACGAGCAGTACTTC,CASSLWAGENEQYF
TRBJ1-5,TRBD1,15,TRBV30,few,TGTGCCTGGAACGACAGGGGAGCGAGCAATCAGCCCCAGCATTTT,CAWNDRGASNQPQHF
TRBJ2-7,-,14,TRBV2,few,TGTGCCAGCAGTGAAACAGGATATTCTTACGAGCAGTACTTC,CASSETGYSYEQYF
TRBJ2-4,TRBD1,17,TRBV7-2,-,TGTGCCAGCAGCTTAGTACTGACAGGGGGTGGCAAAAACATTCAGTACTTC,CASSLVLTGGGKNIQYF
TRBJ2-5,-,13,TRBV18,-,TGTGCCAGCTCACCGGGCAGGGGTGAGACCCAGTACTTC,CASSPGRGETQYF
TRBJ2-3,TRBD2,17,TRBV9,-,TGTGCCAGCAGCGGCGGCGTTTTAGCGGGACTCACAGATACGCAGTATTTT,CASSGGVLAGLTDTQYF
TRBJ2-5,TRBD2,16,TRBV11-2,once,TGTGCCAGCAGCTTAGGAGGGACTAGCGCCAAAGAGACCCAGTACTTC,CASSLGGTSAKETQYF
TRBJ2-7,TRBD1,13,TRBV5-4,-,TGTGCCAGCAGCGGACAGGGGTCCTACGAGCAGTACTTC,CASSGQGSYEQYF
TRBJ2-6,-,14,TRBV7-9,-,TGTGCCAGCAGCTTCCGAGCTGGGGCCAACGTCCTGACTTTC,CASSFRAGANVLTF
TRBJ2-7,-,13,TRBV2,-,TGTGCCAGCAGTGACAGGGGATCCTACGAGCAGTACTTC,CASSDRGSYEQYF
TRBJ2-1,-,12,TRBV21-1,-,TGTGCCAGCAGCAAACCGGGAAATGAGCAGTTCTTC,CASSKPGNEQFF
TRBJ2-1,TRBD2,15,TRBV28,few,TGTGCCAGCACGCGGGGACTAGCGAACTACAATGAGCAGTTCTTC,CASTRGLANYNEQFF
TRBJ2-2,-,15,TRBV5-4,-,TGTGCCAGCAGCTTGCAGGTGGGGGGCACCGGGGAGCTGTTTTTT,CASSLQVGGTGELFF
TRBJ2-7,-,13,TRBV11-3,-,TGTGCCAGCAGCGCCCCGCCACACTACGAGCAGTACTTC,CASSAPPHYEQYF
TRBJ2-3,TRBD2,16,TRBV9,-,TGTGCCAGCAGCATGACTGGGCTAGCGGGAGTAGATACGCAGTATTTT,CASSMTGLAGVDTQYF
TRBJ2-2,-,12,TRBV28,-,TGTGCCAGCAGTTTACTCTCCGGGGAGCTGTTTTTT,CASSLLSGELFF
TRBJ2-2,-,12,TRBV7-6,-,TGTGCCAGCAGCACTAACACCGGGGAGCTGTTTTTT,CASSTNTGELFF
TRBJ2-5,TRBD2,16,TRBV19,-,TGTGCCAGTAGTGGACTAGCGGGAGGCTACCAAGAGACCCAGTACTTC,CASSGLAGGYQETQYF
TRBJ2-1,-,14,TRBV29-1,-,TGCAGCGTTGAGCCTAGTAGGTTGTACAATGAGCAGTTCTTC,CSVEPSRLYNEQFF
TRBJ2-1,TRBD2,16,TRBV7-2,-,TGTGCCAGCAGCTTAGGACTAGCGGGTGATTACAATGAGCAGTTCTTC,CASSLGLAGDYNEQFF
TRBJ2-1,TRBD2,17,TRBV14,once,TGTGCCAGCAGCCAAGATTGGGGACTAGCGGGGTTCTCCGAGCAGTTCTTC,CASSQDWGLAGFSEQFF
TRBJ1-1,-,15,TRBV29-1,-,TGCAGCGTTGTTAGGCCGAGGGGGGGAGATGCTGAAGCTTTCTTT,CSVVRPRGGDAEAFF
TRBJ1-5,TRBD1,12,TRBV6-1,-,TGTGCCAGCGGGACAGGTGCTGGGCCCCAGCATTTT,CASGTGAGPQHF
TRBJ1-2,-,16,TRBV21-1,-,TGTGCCAGCAGCAAAGTAAGGACAGGGGGCCTGAATGGCTACACCTTC,CASSKVRTGGLNGYTF
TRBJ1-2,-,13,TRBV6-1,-,TGTGCCAGCAGTTCGGACACGACCTATGGCTACACCTTC,CASSSDTTYGYTF
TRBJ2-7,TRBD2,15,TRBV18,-,TGTGCCAGCTCATCGGGACTAGCGGGACCTCCCGAGCAGTACTTC,CASSSGLAGPPEQYF
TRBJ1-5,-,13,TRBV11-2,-,TGTGCCAGCGCACTATCCGAAGGTCAGCCCCAGCATTTT,CASALSEGQPQHF
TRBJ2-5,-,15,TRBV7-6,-,TGTGCCAGCAGCTTAGGTGCGGGGGCGGTGGAGACCCAGTACTTC,CASSLGAGAVETQYF
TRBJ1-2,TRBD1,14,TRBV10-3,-,TGTGCCATCAGTGCTGACAGGGACCAGGGGGGCTACACCTTC,CAISADRDQGGYTF
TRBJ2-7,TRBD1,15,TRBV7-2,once,TGTGCCAGCAGCTTTTCCGGGACAGGGGGCCGGGAGCAGTACTTC,CASSFSGTGGREQYF
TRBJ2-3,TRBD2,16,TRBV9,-,TGTGCCAGCAGCGTAGGTCGTAGCGGGAACACAGATACGCAGTATTTT,CASSVGRSGNTDTQYF
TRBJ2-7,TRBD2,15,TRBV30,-,TGTGCCTGGAGAACCACTAGCGGGAGCAAGTACGAGCAGTACTTC,CAWRTTSGSKYEQYF
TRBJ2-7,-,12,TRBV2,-,TGTGCCAGCAGCGCTAGTACCTACGAGCAGTACTTC,CASSASTYEQYF
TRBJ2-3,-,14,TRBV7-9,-,TGTGCCAGCAGCTTAGATTCGGGTTCAGATACGCAGTATTTT,CASSLDSGSDTQYF
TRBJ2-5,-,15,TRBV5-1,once,TGCGCCAGCAGCTTGGTTCCAGGGGCGCAAGAGACCCAGTACTTC,CASSLVPGAQETQYF
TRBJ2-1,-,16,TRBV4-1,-,TGCGCCAGCAGCCAGTTTGGGCAGGGGGGTTACAATGAGCAGTTCTTC,CASSQFGQGGYNEQFF
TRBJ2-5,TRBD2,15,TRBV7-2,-,TGTGCCAGCAGCTTCAAGCGGGGTAACCAAGAGACCCAGTACTTC,CASSFKRGNQETQYF
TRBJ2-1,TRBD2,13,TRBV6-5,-,TGTGCCAGCAGCACACCTCTAGCGGTAAAGCAGTTCTTC,CASSTPLAVKQFF
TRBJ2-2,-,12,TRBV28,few,TGTGCCAGCAGTCCCCATACCGGGGAGCTGTTTTTT,CASSPHTGELFF
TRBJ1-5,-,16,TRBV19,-,TGTGCCAGTAGTATAGGGGCAGTAGGGGGCAATCAGCCCCAGCATTTT,CASSIGAVGGNQPQHF